The 17 T cell receptor beta chains below come from one sample, sequenced in a study of blood T cell repertoires in COVID-19 (dated by TCRdb to the early 2020s). Receptor amplification or capture employed the immunoSEQ multiplex PCR assay. TCRdb stores this immuneACCESS table with in-frame sequences only. Part of the clones is absent; in the studies checked, under half of the shortfall reflects unresolved V genes, and no reason is known for the rest. The sample table records fewer than 500,000 clones; 70% to 90% of these occur just once. The top ten constitute 0.65% to 1% of the sample. The sequencing input was peripheral blood. These receptors were taken from a man aged 18 to 29 with COVID-19, enrolled during active disease.

The gene calls are TRBV5-1 and TRBJ2-5; 9 bases match TRBD1. CDR3 size: 15 residues. V lost 6 bases to trimming and J lost 2 bases; unmatched junction nucleotides: 8. Germline V lookup: CDR1 SGHRS, CDR2 YFSETQ. For the CDR3, the DNA is TGCGCCAGCAAGCAACAGGGGGCGCTGCAAGAGACCCAGTACTTC. Protein: CASKQQGALQETQYF.

The chain employs TRBV11-2 and TRBJ2-5, with 10 bases aligning to TRBD1. CDR1 and CDR2 (germline): SGHAT, FQNNGV. Trimming at V came to 1 base and at J to 2 bases, leaving 7 bases not matched to a gene. This CDR3 contains 17 residues. CDR3 DNA sequence: TGTGCCAGCAGCTTAGGAGTAGGGGACAGGGGACAAGAGACCCAGTACTTC. It translates to CASSLGVGDRGQETQYF.

V usage is TRBV15 and J usage is TRBJ1-5; TRBD1 agrees at 10 bases. The CDR3 covers 16 residues. Germline V gene lookup returns CDR1 LNHNV and CDR2 YYDKDF (reference sequence). After removal of 3 bases from V and 7 bases from J, the junction contained 9 bases not matched to a gene. CDR3 bases: TGTGCCACCAGCAGTGCCGGGACAGGGGTGTGGCAGCCCCAGCATTTT. This codes for CATSSAGTGVWQPQHF. Looking up the rest from reference TRBV15 and TRBJ1-5 gives the full variable domain: DAMVIQNPRYQVTQFGKPVTLSCSQTLNHNVMYWYQQKSSQAPKLLFHYYDKDFNNEADTPDNFQSRRPNTSFCFLDIRSPGLGDTAMYLCATSSAGTGVWQPQHFGDGTRLSIL.

This clone was seen once. The V and J genes are TRBV6-5 and TRBJ2-5; possible D gene TRBD1, 6 bases. Per germline, CDR1 MNHEY and CDR2 SVGAGI. This CDR3 is 12 amino acids long. Between the trimmed V and J ends, which lost 8 bases and 0 bases, there was a span of 7 bases. This CDR3 is CASGQHQETQYF. Written as DNA, the CDR3 is TGTGCCAGCGGACAGCACCAAGAGACCCAGTACTTC.

The chain has TRBV5-1 and TRBJ1-1; TRBD1 is a possible D gene (5 bases). The CDR3 runs 14 residues. Germline V lookup: CDR1 SGHRS, CDR2 YFSETQ. V shed 0 bases and J shed 1 base, with 7 bases lying between them. CDR3 nucleotides: TGCGCCAGCAGCTTGGACGGGGGGAACACTGAAGCTTTCTTT. As protein: CASSLDGGNTEAFF.

There are a few counts of this clone. V and J are TRBV6-5 and TRBJ2-7; 8 nucleotides match TRBD1. The CDR3 sequence is 13 residues long. Losses at the gene ends were 6 bases for V and 4 bases for J; bases not matched to a gene: 5. The germline gives CDR1 MNHEY, CDR2 SVGAGI. CDR3 in amino acids: CASSRGQEYEQYF. The CDR3 DNA is TGTGCCAGCAGCCGGGGACAGGAATACGAGCAGTACTTC.

In its sample, this clone was seen many times. Mismatch with germline at one junction end may stem from a read error. The chain has TRBV2 and TRBJ2-2; D might be TRBD2 (7 bases). This CDR3 is built from 17 residues. Looked up from germline, CDR1 is SNHLY and CDR2 is FYNNEI. CDR3 DNA sequence: TGTGCCAGCAGTGATCGAGGGAGGGGAAGGGACACCCGGGAGCTGTTTTTT. It specifies CASSDRGRGRDTRELFF.

V gene TRBV5-1 combines with J gene TRBJ2-7, with 7 bases fitting TRBD2. This CDR3 region has 14 residues. The germline V gene has CDR1 SGHRS and CDR2 YFSETQ. V trimming: 3 bases; J trimming: 0 bases; junction bases outside the gene matches: 3. The CDR3 sequence: CASSSGTTSYEQYF. CDR3 in DNA: TGCGCCAGCAGCTCTGGGACTACCTCCTACGAGCAGTACTTC.

The chain combines TRBV5-4 with TRBJ2-5; D is perhaps TRBD2 (6 bases). This CDR3 contains 13 residues. The germline CDR1 and CDR2 sequences are SGHNT and YYREEE (reference sequence). Trimming stripped 5 bases from V and 2 bases from J, with 10 bases between. CDR3 region: CASSRGSQETQYF. CDR3 bases: TGTGCCAGCAGTCGGGGGAGTCAAGAGACCCAGTACTTC.

V and J are TRBV7-2 and TRBJ2-5, with 7 bases fitting TRBD2. The trim removed 5 bases at V and 7 bases at J, leaving 4 bases unmatched. CDR3 size: 12 residues. Looked up from germline, CDR1 is SGHTA and CDR2 is FQGNSA. CDR3 in amino acids: CASSPGGRTQYF. The CDR3 nucleotides are TGTGCCAGCAGCCCGGGGGGAAGGACCCAGTACTTC.

The rearrangement joins TRBV4-1 to TRBJ2-1; 7 bases line up with TRBD1. V lost 1 base, J lost 5 bases, and 8 bases stayed unmatched. Looked up from germline, CDR1 is MGHRA and CDR2 is YSYEKL. The CDR3 loop spans 16 amino acids. CDR3 bases: TGCGCCAGCAGCCAAGCCTCAGGGGGTGCGAACAATGAGCAGTTCTTC. Amino acids: CASSQASGGANNEQFF.

V gene TRBV6-5 combines with J gene TRBJ1-1; D not resolved. V was trimmed by 5 bases and J by 1 base, leaving 8 bases between them. The germline gives CDR1 MNHEY, CDR2 SVGAGI. The CDR3 spans 13 residues. Here the CDR3 reads CASSILQNTEAFF. As DNA, the CDR3 is TGTGCCAGCAGTATATTACAGAACACTGAAGCTTTCTTT.

The chain recombines TRBV10-2 with TRBJ2-1; 7 bases match TRBD1. V lost 9 bases to trimming and J lost 4 bases; unmatched junction nucleotides: 9. The length of the CDR3 is 14 residues. In germline, CDR1 is WSHSY, CDR2 SAAADI. Written as DNA, the CDR3 is TGCGCCAGTCCAAATACAGGGGTTTACAATGAGCAGTTCTTC. Translated: CASPNTGVYNEQFF.

The CDR3 region has the DNA TGCGCCAGCAGCCAAGAGTCTCGGGATGAAGCTTTCTTT. It specifies CASSQESRDEAFF. The chain joins TRBV4-1 to TRBJ1-1, with D uncertain. Germline CDR1 and CDR2: MGHRA and YSYEKL. V lost 0 bases, J lost 7 bases, and 9 bases lay in between. The CDR3 extends over 13 amino acids.

This chain links TRBV24-1 with TRBJ2-6; 8 positions match TRBD1. The CDR3 loop spans 15 amino acids. Germline V gene data show CDR1 as KGHDR and CDR2 as SFDVKD. V shed 6 bases and J 4 bases; nucleotides not matched to a gene: 4. This chain's CDR3 is CATSRQGTGANVLTF. Here the CDR3 DNA reads TGTGCCACCAGTAGACAGGGGACCGGGGCCAACGTCCTGACTTTC.

The V gene is TRBV2, the J gene TRBJ2-3; 13 positions match TRBD2. Germline V gives CDR1 SNHLY, CDR2 FYNNEI. The junction had 7 bases not matched to a gene; V was cut back by 7 bases and J by 3 bases. The CDR3 covers 16 residues. The CDR3 is CASIGTSGISTDTQYF. As DNA, the CDR3 is TGTGCCAGCATCGGGACTAGCGGGATAAGTACAGATACGCAGTATTTT.

The CDR3 DNA sequence: TGTGCCGGGAAGACAGACCGCTCCTACAATGAGCAGTTCTTC. Encoded protein: CAGKTDRSYNEQFF. The rearrangement joins TRBV6-5 to TRBJ2-1; D is perhaps TRBD1 (5 bases). Deletions cut 11 bases from V and 0 bases from J, with 14 bases between. The germline V gene has CDR1 MNHEY and CDR2 SVGAGI. The CDR3 covers 14 residues.